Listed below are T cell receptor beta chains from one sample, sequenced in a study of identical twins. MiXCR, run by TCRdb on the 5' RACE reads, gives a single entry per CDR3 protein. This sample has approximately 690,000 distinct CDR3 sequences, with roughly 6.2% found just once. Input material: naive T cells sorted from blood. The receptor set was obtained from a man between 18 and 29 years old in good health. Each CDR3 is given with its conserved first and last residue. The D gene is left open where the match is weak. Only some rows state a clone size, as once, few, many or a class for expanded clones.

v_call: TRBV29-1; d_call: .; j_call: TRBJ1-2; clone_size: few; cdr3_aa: CTHTRTFGDGYTF; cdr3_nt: TGCACCCACACTCGGACCTTTGGAGATGGCTACACCTTC
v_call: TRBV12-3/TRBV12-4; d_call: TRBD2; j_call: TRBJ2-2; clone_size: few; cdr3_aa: CASSLTTSRLAGQLFF; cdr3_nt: TGTGCCAGCAGTTTAACGACCAGCCGACTAGCGGGACAGCTGTTTTTT
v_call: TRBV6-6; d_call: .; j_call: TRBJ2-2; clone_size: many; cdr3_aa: CASIGFSGELFF; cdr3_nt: TGTGCCAGTATCGGTTTCTCCGGGGAGCTGTTTTTT
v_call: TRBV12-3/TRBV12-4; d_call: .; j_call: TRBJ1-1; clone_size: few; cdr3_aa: CASSLKRVFTEAFF; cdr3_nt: TGTGCCAGCAGTTTAAAAAGGGTATTCACTGAAGCTTTCTTT
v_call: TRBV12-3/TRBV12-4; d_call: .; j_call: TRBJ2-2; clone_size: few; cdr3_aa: CASSLTTRTGELFF; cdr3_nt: TGTGCCAGCAGTTTGACTACCCGCACCGGGGAGCTGTTTTTT
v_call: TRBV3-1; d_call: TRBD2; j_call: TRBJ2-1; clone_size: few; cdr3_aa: CASSPTFSGEYNEQFF; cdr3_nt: TGTGCCAGCAGCCCCACTTTTAGCGGGGAATACAATGAGCAGTTCTTC
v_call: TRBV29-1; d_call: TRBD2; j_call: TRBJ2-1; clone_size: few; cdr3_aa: CSVAVLAGGPGEQFF; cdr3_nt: TGCAGCGTTGCCGTCCTGGCGGGAGGCCCCGGTGAGCAGTTCTTC
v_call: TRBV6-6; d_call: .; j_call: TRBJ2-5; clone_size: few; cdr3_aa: CASGLLTQETQYF; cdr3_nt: TGTGCCAGCGGACTGCTAACCCAAGAGACCCAGTACTTC
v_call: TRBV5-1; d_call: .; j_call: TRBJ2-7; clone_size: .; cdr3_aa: CARTTGPPIDEQYF; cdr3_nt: TGCGCCAGGACGACCGGGCCCCCGATTGACGAGCAGTACTTC
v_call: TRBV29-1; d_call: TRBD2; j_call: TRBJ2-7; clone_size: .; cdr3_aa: CSVGVTSGSNNEQYF; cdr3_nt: TGCAGCGTTGGGGTGACTAGCGGGAGTAATAACGAGCAGTACTTC
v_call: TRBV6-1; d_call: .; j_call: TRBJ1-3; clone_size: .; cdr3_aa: CASSENAVSGNTIYF; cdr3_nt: TGTGCCAGCAGTGAAAACGCAGTCTCTGGAAACACCATATATTTT
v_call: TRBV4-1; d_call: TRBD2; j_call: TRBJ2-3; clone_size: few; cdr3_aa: CASSQVGTSGTDTQYF; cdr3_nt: TGCGCCAGCAGCCAAGTGGGGACTAGCGGCACAGATACGCAGTATTTT
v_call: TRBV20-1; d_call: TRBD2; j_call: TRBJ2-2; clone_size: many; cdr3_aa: CSATLAESDTGELFF; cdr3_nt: TGCAGTGCAACCCTAGCGGAATCAGACACCGGGGAGCTGTTTTTT
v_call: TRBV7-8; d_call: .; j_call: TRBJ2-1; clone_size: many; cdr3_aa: CASSLVILTQHNEQFF; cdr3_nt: TGTGCCAGCAGCTTAGTAATCCTAACTCAGCACAATGAGCAGTTCTTC
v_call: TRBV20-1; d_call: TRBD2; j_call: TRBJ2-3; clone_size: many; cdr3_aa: CSASPLSGRATDTQYF; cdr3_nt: TGCAGTGCTAGCCCTCTTAGCGGGAGGGCCACAGATACGCAGTATTTT